The 30 T cell receptor beta chains below all came from one sample that was sequenced in a study of OX40 agonist ivuxolimab in advanced cancers. Generated by immunoSEQ multiplex PCR, the TCRdb table keeps only in-frame clones and is missing some. The sample includes tens of thousands of clones, about 88% seen only once; the top ten take 1.1%. Sequences were derived from CD4+ or CD8+ T cells sorted from blood, sampled in a trial of the OX40 agonist ivuxolimab. The receptors were sampled from an adult with an advanced solid tumor such as melanoma, head and neck, liver or kidney cancer.

The rearrangement uses TRBV7-2 and TRBJ2-7; TRBD2 matches at 10 bases. CDR3 length: 15 amino acids. The germline V gene encodes CDR1 SGHTA and CDR2 FQGNSA. The V segment lost 4 bases and the J segment 2 bases; nucleotides outside the gene matches: 5. The CDR3 reads CASSYLAGETYEQYF. CDR3 nucleotides: TGTGCCAGCAGCTATCTAGCGGGAGAGACCTACGAGCAGTACTTC.

The genes are TRBV5-4 and TRBJ1-1; TRBD1 might be the D (6 bases). CDR1 SGHNT and CDR2 YYREEE come from the germline V gene (reference sequence). V lost 4 bases and J 3 bases, leaving 16 bases between the germline ends. This CDR3 comprises 15 residues. CDR3 nucleotide sequence: TGTGCCAGCAGCCCACAGGGAGTATTCGACACTGAAGCTTTCTTT. Its protein product is CASSPQGVFDTEAFF.

The rearrangement uses TRBV9 and TRBJ1-3; D call uncertain. CDR3 size: 15 residues. CDR1 and CDR2 from the germline V gene are SGDLS and YYNGEE. The germline V and J ends were trimmed by 4 bases and 8 bases, with 19 bases remaining between them. The CDR3 sequence is CASSSKGSLPDTIYF. CDR3 coding DNA: TGTGCCAGCAGCTCCAAGGGCTCCCTACCGGACACCATATATTTT.

This clone showed up just once. This sequence joins TRBV30 and TRBJ1-5; the D gene is possibly TRBD1 (5 bases). CDR3 size: 13 residues. The V gene lost 2 bases and the J gene lost 4 bases, with 9 bases spanning the gap. Germline CDR1 reads GTSNPN; CDR2 reads SVGIG (reference sequence). The DNA of the CDR3 is TGTGCCTGGAGTATAGGGGAGAATCAGCCCCAGCATTTT. Amino acids: CAWSIGENQPQHF.

This clone was seen more than once but under ten times. This chain uses TRBV14 with TRBJ2-5, with D possibly TRBD1 on 5 matching bases. Per the germline V gene, CDR1 is SGHDN and CDR2 is FVKESK. V lost 0 bases and J 4 bases, leaving 9 bases between the germline ends. The CDR3 is 14 residues long. The CDR3 DNA is TGTGCCAGCAGCCAAGACAGGGTTCGAGAGACCCAGTACTTC. Amino acid sequence: CASSQDRVRETQYF. Full variable domain (remainder filled in from reference TRBV14 and TRBJ2-5): EAGVTQFPSHSVIEKGQTVTLRCDPISGHDNLYWYRRVMGKEIKFLLHFVKESKQDESGMPNNRFLAERTGGTYSTLKVQPAELEDSGVYFCASSQDRVRETQYFGPGTRLLVL.

Only a few counts were recorded for this clone. The rearrangement joins TRBV30 to TRBJ1-3, with TRBD1 identical over 9 bases. CDR3 length: 14 amino acids. J lost 4 bases, V lost 5 bases, and 6 bases had no gene match. Germline CDR1 is GTSNPN and CDR2 is SVGIG (reference sequence). The chain's CDR3 is CAWGPGQGGNTIYF. The CDR3 nucleotides read TGTGCCTGGGGACCAGGACAGGGGGGAAACACCATATATTTT.

The chain has TRBV28 and TRBJ2-7; D is ambiguous. There are 13 residues in the CDR3. Germline loops: CDR1 MDHEN, CDR2 SYDVKM. V was clipped by 2 bases and J by 3 bases, with 8 bases between them. CDR3 coding DNA: TGTGCCAGCAGTTTAGGGCGGAACTACGAGCAGTACTTC. Translation gives CASSLGRNYEQYF.

The CDR3: CASSPTSGRAEGGELFF. The CDR3 region has the DNA TGTGCCAGCAGCCCGACTAGCGGGAGGGCCGAGGGCGGGGAGCTGTTTTTT. This chain joins TRBV5-5 and TRBJ2-2; 14 bases agree with TRBD2. Germline V gives CDR1 SGHKS, CDR2 YYEKEE (reference sequence). The CDR3 is 17 amino acids. V was pared by 4 bases and J by 7 bases, with 9 bases of the junction left unmatched. Complete variable domain (other parts from reference TRBV5-5 and TRBJ2-2): DAGVTQSPTHLIKTRGQQVTLRCSPISGHKSVSWYQQVLGQGPQFIFQYYEKEERGRGNFPDRFSARQFPNYSSELNVNALLLGDSALYLCASSPTSGRAEGGELFFGEGSRLTVL.

The chain carries TRBV18 and TRBJ1-4; D is unresolved. This CDR3 contains 14 residues. V shed 3 bases and J shed 2 bases, with 7 bases lying between them. The germline V gene has CDR1 KGHSH and CDR2 LQKENI. The CDR3 reads CASSPPNTNEKLFF. CDR3 bases: TGTGCCAGCTCACCCCCGAATACTAATGAAAAACTGTTTTTT.

V usage is TRBV19 and J usage is TRBJ2-1, with TRBD2 matching 13 bases. Trimming cost V 4 bases and J 7 bases; bases outside gene matches: 10. The CDR3 consists of 17 residues. Looked up from germline, CDR1 is LNHDA and CDR2 is SQIVND (reference sequence). The CDR3 sequence: CASSNPLLAGGPNEQFF. The CDR3 nucleotides are TGTGCCAGTAGTAACCCTTTACTAGCGGGAGGGCCTAATGAGCAGTTCTTC.

The genes are TRBV27 and TRBJ2-7; D unresolved. Trimming left V 5 bases short and J 5 bases short, with 10 bases between. This CDR3 has 12 amino acids. The V gene's germline CDR1 is MNHEY and CDR2 SMNVEV (reference sequence). The CDR3 region is CASSPSSHEQYF. DNA of the CDR3: TGTGCCAGCAGTCCCTCTTCCCACGAGCAGTACTTC.

The CDR3 is CASRERRATDTQYF. The CDR3 DNA sequence: TGTGCCAGTAGGGAGCGCCGCGCCACAGATACGCAGTATTTT. V gene TRBV19 combines with J gene TRBJ2-3; D gene uncertain. Germline V gene sequence: CDR1 LNHDA, CDR2 SQIVND (reference sequence). The ends were cut back, 6 bases at V and 2 bases at J, with 12 bases in the middle. The CDR3 loop spans 14 amino acids.

V is TRBV30 and J is TRBJ2-3; tentatively, D is TRBD2 (6 bases). Germline V gene sequence: CDR1 GTSNPN, CDR2 SVGIG (reference sequence). This CDR3 has 15 residues. Trimming took 2 bases from V and 6 from J, leaving 18 bases between them. The CDR3 here is CAWSTGTQFGDTQYF. In DNA form, the CDR3 reads TGTGCCTGGAGTACCGGGACTCAATTCGGGGATACGCAGTATTTT.

As concerns this clone: Other DNA sequences from this sample encode an identical CDR3 as well. Written as DNA, the CDR3 is TGTGCCAGCAGCTTTGGCGGGGCGAGCAATGAGCAGTTCTTC. Its translation is CASSFGGASNEQFF. The V call is TRBV7-9, the J call TRBJ2-1; weak D call: TRBD2 (6 bases). Germline CDR1 SEHNR, CDR2 FQNEAQ (reference sequence). The V and J ends lost 3 bases and 6 bases respectively, with 12 bases between them. CDR3 length equals 14 residues.

The rearrangement uses TRBV19 and TRBJ1-2; 7 nucleotides align to TRBD1. V dropped 2 bases and J dropped 2; count of bases not matched to a gene: 11. Germline CDR1 LNHDA, CDR2 SQIVND (reference sequence). The CDR3 contains 17 residues. This chain's CDR3 is CASSIFPTTGTNYGYTF. The CDR3, as DNA: TGTGCCAGTAGTATATTCCCCACGACAGGGACCAACTATGGCTACACCTTC. Full variable domain (rest looked up from reference TRBV19 and TRBJ1-2): DGGITQSPKYLFRKEGQNVTLSCEQNLNHDAMYWYRQDPGQGLRLIYYSQIVNDFQKGDIAEGYSVSREKKESFPLTVTSAQKNPTAFYLCASSIFPTTGTNYGYTFGSGTRLTVV.

The V gene is TRBV5-1, the J gene TRBJ1-1, with D perhaps TRBD1 (6 bases). Trimming shortened V by 3 bases and J by 1 base, and 10 bases separated the two germline ends. CDR1 and CDR2 (germline): SGHRS, YFSETQ. The CDR3 loop spans 14 amino acids. The CDR3 reads CASSYRVGNTEAFF. The DNA of the CDR3 is TGCGCCAGCAGCTACAGGGTCGGGAACACTGAAGCTTTCTTT.

The rearrangement joins TRBV7-9 to TRBJ2-3; 13 bases align to TRBD2. The junction had 8 bases not matched to a gene; V was cut back by 6 bases and J by 5 bases. The length of the CDR3 is 16 residues. The germline V gene has CDR1 SEHNR and CDR2 FQNEAQ (reference sequence). The CDR3 nucleotides read TGTGCCAGCAGACCTGGACTAGCGGGAGAGAAAGATACGCAGTATTTT. Encoded protein: CASRPGLAGEKDTQYF.

V usage is TRBV6-1 and J usage is TRBJ1-3; D not certain. Germline-derived CDR1 and CDR2 are MNHNS and SASEGT. V lost 1 base, J lost 0 bases, and 4 bases lay in between. CDR3 length: 14 residues. CDR3 amino acids: CASSEGYSGNTIYF. The CDR3 bases are TGTGCCAGCAGTGAAGGGTACTCTGGAAACACCATATATTTT.

The rearrangement links TRBV19 to TRBJ1-5; weak D call: TRBD1 (5 bases). The germline CDR1 and CDR2 sequences are LNHDA and SQIVND (reference sequence). Trimming took 5 bases from V and 4 from J, leaving 12 bases between them. This CDR3 comprises 14 residues. CDR3 DNA sequence: TGTGCCAGTAGTTTGGGACTGCCAAATCAGCCCCAGCATTTT. Translation: CASSLGLPNQPQHF. Looking up the rest from reference TRBV19 and TRBJ1-5 gives the full variable domain: DGGITQSPKYLFRKEGQNVTLSCEQNLNHDAMYWYRQDPGQGLRLIYYSQIVNDFQKGDIAEGYSVSREKKESFPLTVTSAQKNPTAFYLCASSLGLPNQPQHFGDGTRLSIL.

This clone has a single count. The CDR3 protein is CASSLFGGGETQYF. The CDR3 DNA reads as TGTGCCAGCAGCTTATTCGGGGGAGGAGAGACCCAGTACTTC. The chain is built from TRBV7-2 and TRBJ2-5; D possibly corresponds to TRBD2 (6 bases). The CDR3 totals 14 residues. In germline, CDR1 is SGHTA, CDR2 FQGNSA. V was pared by 2 bases and J by 4 bases, with 11 bases between.

The chain employs TRBV7-8 and TRBJ1-2, with D tentatively TRBD1 (5 bases). The length of the CDR3 is 15 residues. V was pared by 1 base and J by 1 base, with 10 bases between. CDR1 SGHVS and CDR2 FQNEAQ come from the germline V gene. This chain's CDR3 is CASSLDRQNNYGYTF. The DNA of the CDR3 is TGTGCCAGCAGCTTAGACAGGCAGAATAACTATGGCTACACCTTC.

The chain recombines TRBV7-2 with TRBJ2-7, with a weak D call TRBD2 (5 bases). This CDR3 comprises 13 residues. Trimming took 2 bases from V and 3 from J, leaving 8 bases between them. The germline gives CDR1 SGHTA, CDR2 FQGNSA. CDR3 region: CASSLRERYEQYF. For the CDR3, the DNA is TGTGCCAGCAGCTTAAGGGAGCGCTACGAGCAGTACTTC.

V gene TRBV7-2 combines with J gene TRBJ1-3, with TRBD1 as a possible D gene (5 bases). This CDR3 has 17 amino acids. V lost 1 base to trimming and J lost 0 bases, with 13 bases between them. Germline-derived CDR1 and CDR2 are SGHTA and FQGNSA. The CDR3 sequence: CASSLGGGPRSGNTIYF. The CDR3 DNA is TGTGCCAGCAGCTTAGGTGGGGGACCCCGCTCTGGAAACACCATATATTTT.

The genes are TRBV11-2 and TRBJ2-3; D gene ambiguous. The CDR3 is 14 residues long. Trimming left V 3 bases short and J 0 bases short, with 7 bases between. Per the germline V gene, CDR1 is SGHAT and CDR2 is FQNNGV. The chain's CDR3 is CASSFRDSTDTQYF. As DNA, the CDR3 is TGTGCCAGCAGCTTCCGAGACAGCACAGATACGCAGTATTTT. Variable domain in full (rest from reference TRBV11-2 and TRBJ2-3): EAGVAQSPRYKIIEKRQSVAFWCNPISGHATLYWYQQILGQGPKLLIQFQNNGVVDDSQLPKDRFSAERLKGVDSTLKIQPAKLEDSAVYLCASSFRDSTDTQYFGPGTRLTVL.

The rearrangement joins TRBV2 to TRBJ2-1; D unresolved. CDR1 is SNHLY, CDR2 FYNNEI, per germline. V lost 7 bases to trimming and J lost 4 bases, with 14 bases between them. This CDR3 comprises 14 residues. The CDR3: CASTKRLLYNEQFF. The CDR3, as DNA: TGTGCCAGCACCAAAAGGTTGTTGTACAATGAGCAGTTCTTC.

The chain carries TRBV10-3 and TRBJ2-5; D ambiguous. This CDR3 is 13 amino acids long. V gave up 4 bases and J gave up 4 bases, with 10 bases separating them. Germline-derived CDR1 and CDR2 are ENHRY and SYGVKD. The DNA for the CDR3 is TGTGCCATCAGTGGTATAGCCCGAGAGACCCAGTACTTC. Amino acids: CAISGIARETQYF.

The table lists this clone with a count of one. J is TRBJ1-4 and V is TRBV27; D gene unclear. Germline-derived CDR1 and CDR2 are MNHEY and SMNVEV (reference sequence). V lost 6 bases, J lost 5 bases, and 10 bases lay in between. The CDR3 is made up of 13 amino acids. DNA of the CDR3: TGTGCCAGCAGACGGGCAGGCAATGAAAAACTGTTTTTT. It is translated as CASRRAGNEKLFF.

Notes on this clone: In the same sample, other DNA sequences code for this CDR3. This chain connects TRBV6-6 to TRBJ1-1; D gene ambiguous. This CDR3 contains 11 residues. From germline, CDR1 is MNHNY and CDR2 SVGAGI (reference sequence). V dropped 5 bases and J dropped 2 bases, with 3 bases sitting between them. The CDR3 sequence is CASSTNTEAFF. The DNA for the CDR3 is TGTGCCAGCAGTACCAACACTGAAGCTTTCTTT.

The chain uses TRBV19 and TRBJ1-5; possible D gene TRBD1, 5 bases. Looked up from germline, CDR1 is LNHDA and CDR2 is SQIVND (reference sequence). The CDR3 totals 15 residues. V lost 7 bases and J lost 7, with 20 bases in between. The CDR3, as DNA: TGTGCCAGTAATACCGTGGGGCAGGGAGGACAGCCCCAGCATTTT. Its protein product is CASNTVGQGGQPQHF.

V is TRBV5-1 and J is TRBJ2-1, with 11 bases lining up with TRBD2. The J segment lost 4 bases and the V segment lost 4 bases, leaving 7 bases of the junction unmatched. Germline CDR1 SGHRS, CDR2 YFSETQ. The CDR3 spans 16 residues. CDR3 bases: TGCGCCAGCAGCCCACTAGCGGGAGTAGGATACAATGAGCAGTTCTTC. This encodes CASSPLAGVGYNEQFF.